Detailed here is one T cell receptor beta chain. Its antigen remains unidentified. The data derive from a study of shared clonotypes between healthy human individuals. Study as a whole: The cohort had a couple of women and a few men, ages 18 to 49.

The study's findings and limits: Among the subsets, naive ones generally showed larger estimated richness than memory ones. Between a handful of donors, naive CD4 clonotypes were shared at a level of about 5%.

Every contributor of samples was a Caucasian grown-up residing in Nashville, Tennessee. Germline CDR1 is MNHEY and CDR2 is SMNVEV (reference sequence). The CDR3 loop spans 15 amino acids. V gave up 2 bases and J gave up 0 bases, with 10 bases separating them. Measured with immunoSEQ multiplex PCR; TCRdb has only the in-frame clones, and not every one. The repertoire holds about 2.4 million clones, 93% seen once, with approximately 0.36% in the top ten. The chain has TRBV27 and TRBJ1-1; TRBD1 might be the D (5 bases). The source material was naive CD4+ T cells from PBMCs. Subset described: CD45RA+ positively selected. The TCR originated in a man aged 18-30 years in good health. Some clones in this sample may be carry-over from other donors' samples. The CDR3 coding sequence is TGTGCCAGCAGTTTAAAAGGACAAATGAACACTGAAGCTTTCTTT. This sequence encodes CASSLKGQMNTEAFF.